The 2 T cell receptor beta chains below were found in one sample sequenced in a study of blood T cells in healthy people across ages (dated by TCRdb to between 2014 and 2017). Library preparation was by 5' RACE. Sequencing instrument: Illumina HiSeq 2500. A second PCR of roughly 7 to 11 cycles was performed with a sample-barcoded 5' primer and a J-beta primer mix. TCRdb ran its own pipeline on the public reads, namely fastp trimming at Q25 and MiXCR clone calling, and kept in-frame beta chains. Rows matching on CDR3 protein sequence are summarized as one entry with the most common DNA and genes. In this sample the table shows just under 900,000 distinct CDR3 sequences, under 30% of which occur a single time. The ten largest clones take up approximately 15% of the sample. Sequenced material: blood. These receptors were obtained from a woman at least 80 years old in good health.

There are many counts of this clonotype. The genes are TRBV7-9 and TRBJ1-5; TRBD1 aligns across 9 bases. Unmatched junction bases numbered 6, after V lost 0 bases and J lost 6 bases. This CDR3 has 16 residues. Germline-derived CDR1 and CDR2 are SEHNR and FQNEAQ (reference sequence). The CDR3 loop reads CASSLATGQGSQPQHF. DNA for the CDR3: TGTGCCAGCAGCTTAGCTACGGGACAGGGTAGTCAGCCCCAGCATTTT.

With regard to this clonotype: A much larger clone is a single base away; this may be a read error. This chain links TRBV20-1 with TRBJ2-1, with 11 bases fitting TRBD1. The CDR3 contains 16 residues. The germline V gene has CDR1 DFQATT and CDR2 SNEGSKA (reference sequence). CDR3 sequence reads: CSARDRWDRGGIAQSF. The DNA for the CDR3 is TGCAGTGCTAGAGATCGATGGGACAGGGGGGGGATTGCGCAGTCCTTC.